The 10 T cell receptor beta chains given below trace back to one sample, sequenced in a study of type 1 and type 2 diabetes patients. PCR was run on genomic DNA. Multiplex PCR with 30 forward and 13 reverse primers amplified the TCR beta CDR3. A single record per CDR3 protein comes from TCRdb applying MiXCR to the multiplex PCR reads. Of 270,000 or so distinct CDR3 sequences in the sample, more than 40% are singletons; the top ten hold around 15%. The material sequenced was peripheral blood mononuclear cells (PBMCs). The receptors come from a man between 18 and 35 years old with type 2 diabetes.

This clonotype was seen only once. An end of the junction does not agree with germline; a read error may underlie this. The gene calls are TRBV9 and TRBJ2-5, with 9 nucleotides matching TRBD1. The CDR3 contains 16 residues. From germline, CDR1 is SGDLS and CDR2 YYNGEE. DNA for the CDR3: TGCGCCAGCAGCCCCTCAACGGGACAGGGTGAAGAGACCCAGTACTTC. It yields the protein CASSPSTGQGEETQYF.

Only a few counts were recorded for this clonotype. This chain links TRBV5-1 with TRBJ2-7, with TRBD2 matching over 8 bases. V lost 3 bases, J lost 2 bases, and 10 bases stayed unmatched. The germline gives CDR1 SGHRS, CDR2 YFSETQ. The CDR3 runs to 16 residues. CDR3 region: CASSYGSTGGPYEQYF. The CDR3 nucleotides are TGCGCCAGCAGCTATGGGTCTACGGGAGGGCCCTACGAGCAGTACTTC.

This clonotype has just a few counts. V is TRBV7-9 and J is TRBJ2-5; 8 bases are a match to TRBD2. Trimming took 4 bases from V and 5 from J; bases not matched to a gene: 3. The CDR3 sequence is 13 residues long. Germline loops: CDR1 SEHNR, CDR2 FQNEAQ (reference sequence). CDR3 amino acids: CASSYSSGETQYF. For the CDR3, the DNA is TGTGCCAGCAGCTACTCTAGCGGGGAGACCCAGTACTTC. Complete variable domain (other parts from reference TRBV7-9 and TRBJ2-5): DTGVSQNPRHKITKRGQNVTFRCDPISEHNRLYWYRQTLGQGPEFLTYFQNEAQLEKSRLLSDRFSAERPKGSFSTLEIQRTEQGDSAMYLCASSYSSGETQYFGPGTRLLVL.

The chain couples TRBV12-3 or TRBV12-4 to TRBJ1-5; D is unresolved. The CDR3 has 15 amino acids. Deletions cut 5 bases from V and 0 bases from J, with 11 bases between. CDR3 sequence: CASSVSSFSNQPQHF. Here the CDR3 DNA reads TGTGCCAGCAGTGTATCCTCTTTTAGCAATCAGCCCCAGCATTTT.

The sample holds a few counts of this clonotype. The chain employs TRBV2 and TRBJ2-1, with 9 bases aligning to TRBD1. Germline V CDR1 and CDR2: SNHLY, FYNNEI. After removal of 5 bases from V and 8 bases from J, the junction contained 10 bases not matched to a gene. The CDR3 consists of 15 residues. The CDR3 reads CASSPPGQGIDEQFF. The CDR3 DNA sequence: TGTGCCAGCAGTCCTCCGGGACAGGGCATAGATGAGCAGTTCTTC.

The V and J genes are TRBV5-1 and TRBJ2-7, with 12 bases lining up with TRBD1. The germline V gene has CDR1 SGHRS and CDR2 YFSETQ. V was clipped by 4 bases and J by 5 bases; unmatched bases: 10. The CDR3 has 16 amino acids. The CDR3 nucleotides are TGCGCCAGCAGCCGAATTTCCGGGACAGGGGGCAACGAGCAGTACTTC. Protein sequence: CASSRISGTGGNEQYF.

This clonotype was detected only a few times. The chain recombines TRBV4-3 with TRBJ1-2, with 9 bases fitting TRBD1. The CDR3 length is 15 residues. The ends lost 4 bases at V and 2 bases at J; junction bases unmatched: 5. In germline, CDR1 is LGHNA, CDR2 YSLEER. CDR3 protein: CASSPGQGSNYGYTF. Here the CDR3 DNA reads TGCGCCAGCAGCCCCGGACAGGGGTCCAACTATGGCTACACCTTC.

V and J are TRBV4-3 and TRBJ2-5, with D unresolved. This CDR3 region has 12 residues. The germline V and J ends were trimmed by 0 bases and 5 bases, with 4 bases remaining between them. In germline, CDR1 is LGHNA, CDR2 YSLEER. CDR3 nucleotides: TGCGCCAGCAGCCAAGATCAGGAGACCCAGTACTTC. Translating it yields CASSQDQETQYF.

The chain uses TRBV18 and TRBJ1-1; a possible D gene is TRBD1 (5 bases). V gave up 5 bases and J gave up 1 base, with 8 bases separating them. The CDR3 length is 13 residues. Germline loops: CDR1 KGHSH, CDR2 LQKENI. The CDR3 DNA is TGTGCCAGCTCAGGGGCTACGAACACTGAAGCTTTCTTT. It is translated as CASSGATNTEAFF.

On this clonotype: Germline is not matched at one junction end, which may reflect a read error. As DNA, the CDR3 is TGTGCCATCAGTGAGTCGGAAGACAGGGCGTCCTACGAGCAGTACTTC. Protein: CAISESEDRASYEQYF. The chain links TRBV6-5 to TRBJ2-7, with TRBD1 identical over 7 bases. The germline gives CDR1 MNHEY, CDR2 SVGAGI. CDR3 length: 16 residues.